Each of the 2 T cell receptor beta chains below was sequenced from the same sample in a study of cytomegalovirus exposure and HLA in healthy donors. PCR primers comprised 60 Vbeta and 13 Jbeta primers. Assay used: immunoSEQ multiplex PCR; TCRdb lists only in-frame clones, some missing. Of 220,000 or so clones detected, roughly 80% appear once; the ten largest clones hold about 1.7%. Sequences were obtained from PBMCs. The receptors come from a man in his fifties in good health and CMV-seronegative.

The J gene is TRBJ1-2, the V gene TRBV5-6; a weak D match, TRBD1 (6 bases). CDR1 is SGHDT and CDR2 is YYEEEE in the germline V gene. The CDR3 covers 15 residues. Trimming took 1 base from V and 1 from J, leaving 11 bases between them. This CDR3 reads CASSLWGQGNYGYTF. CDR3 coding DNA: TGTGCCAGCAGCTTGTGGGGGCAGGGTAACTATGGCTACACCTTC.

The J gene is TRBJ1-1, the V gene TRBV19; the match to TRBD1 covers 9 bases. Germline V gene data show CDR1 as LNHDA and CDR2 as SQIVND (reference sequence). The CDR3 spans 17 residues. The V gene end was trimmed by 3 bases and the J gene end by 3 bases; junction bases not matched to a gene: 11. The DNA for the CDR3 is TGTGCCAGTAGTATTTGGCGGGACAGGGATCTCGACACTGAAGCTTTCTTT. This encodes CASSIWRDRDLDTEAFF.